The 20 T cell receptor beta chains below were found in one sample sequenced in a study of cytomegalovirus exposure and HLA in healthy donors. The PCR made use of 60 Vbeta and 13 Jbeta primers. TCRdb's copy holds only in-frame clones and misses some; the assay was immunoSEQ multiplex PCR. The table records roughly 55,000 clones, around 81% of them present only once. The sample was PBMCs. The receptors were gathered from a boy aged 5-17 years in good health and CMV-seropositive.

In nucleotides, the CDR3 is TGTGCCAGCACTGGACTAGGGTCCCGGGGCCATGAGCAGTTCTTC. Amino acid sequence: CASTGLGSRGHEQFF. The chain carries TRBV6-1 and TRBJ2-1, with 7 bases matching TRBD2. V gave up 7 bases and J gave up 8 bases; unmatched junction bases: 14. This CDR3 is built from 15 residues. Looked up from germline, CDR1 is MNHNS and CDR2 is SASEGT.

The genes are TRBV12-5 and TRBJ1-5; TRBD1 matches 9 bases. V was clipped by 4 bases and J by 4 bases; unmatched bases: 5. This CDR3 is built from 15 residues. Germline CDR1 is LGHNT and CDR2 is FRNRAP. The CDR3 region is CASGYGQGLNQPQHF. In DNA form, the CDR3 reads TGTGCTAGTGGTTACGGACAGGGGCTAAATCAGCCCCAGCATTTT.

The V and J genes are TRBV5-4 and TRBJ1-2; 7 bases line up with TRBD1. The CDR3 covers 16 residues. CDR1 is SGHNT, CDR2 YYREEE, per germline (reference sequence). V gave up 2 bases and J gave up 4 bases; unmatched junction bases: 11. The CDR3 DNA is TGTGCCAGCAGCTTTGTCTTGGCAGGGGGAGTCTATGGCTACACCTTC. It translates to CASSFVLAGGVYGYTF.

CDR3 nucleotide sequence: TGCAGCGTGGACCTAAACAGGGTCACCGGGGAGCTGTTTTTT. Protein product: CSVDLNRVTGELFF. The V gene is TRBV29-1, the J gene TRBJ2-2; possibly TRBD1 for D (6 bases). This CDR3 contains 14 residues. V was trimmed by 6 bases and J by 4 bases, leaving 15 bases between them. In germline, CDR1 is SQVTM, CDR2 ANQGSEA.

The V call is TRBV28, the J call TRBJ1-5; D not resolved. V was trimmed by 7 bases and J by 9 bases, leaving 19 bases between them. Germline values: CDR1 MDHEN, CDR2 SYDVKM. The CDR3 spans 14 residues. The CDR3 DNA reads as TGTGCCAGCATCCCTCCGGGGTCCTCCGGGCCCCAGCATTTT. Translating it yields CASIPPGSSGPQHF.

This chain joins TRBV27 and TRBJ2-5; TRBD1 agrees at 7 bases. The assigned J gene may be wrong: the sequence end matches TRBJ2-7 better. Germline values: CDR1 MNHEY, CDR2 SMNVEV (reference sequence). The CDR3 loop spans 14 amino acids. The CDR3 loop is CASSLQGQGYEQYF. CDR3 sequence (DNA): TGTGCCAGCAGTCTACAGGGGCAGGGCTACGAGCAGTACTTC.

The genes are TRBV19 and TRBJ2-1; 12 bases map to TRBD2. V shed 4 bases, J shed 9 bases, and the junction held 7 bases outside the gene matches. CDR1 and CDR2 from the germline V gene are LNHDA and SQIVND (reference sequence). This CDR3 has 15 residues. The CDR3 protein is CASSNQLAGGGEQFF. CDR3 DNA sequence: TGTGCCAGTAGTAACCAACTAGCGGGGGGTGGTGAGCAGTTCTTC.

There are a few counts of this clone. The CDR3 DNA sequence: TGTGCCAGCAGCTCCAGATCGCGGGTAGGTGGCCGCCTTCACGAGCAGTACTTC. This gives the protein CASSSRSRVGGRLHEQYF. This chain joins TRBV5-6 and TRBJ2-7; perhaps TRBD2 as D (5 bases). The CDR3 has 18 residues. Germline values: CDR1 SGHDT, CDR2 YYEEEE. With 3 bases removed from V and 5 bases from J, the gap between germline ends came to 27 bases.

This chain uses TRBV15 with TRBJ1-1, with TRBD1 as a possible D gene (6 bases). Per the germline V gene, CDR1 is LNHNV and CDR2 is YYDKDF (reference sequence). V was clipped by 6 bases and J by 3 bases, with 11 bases between them. The CDR3 runs 13 residues. The CDR3 loop reads CATSTGRDTEAFF. CDR3 nucleotides: TGTGCCACCAGTACAGGGAGAGACACTGAAGCTTTCTTT.

V is TRBV5-1 and J is TRBJ2-3; TRBD2 is a possible D gene (7 bases). Deletions cut 9 bases from V and 4 bases from J, with 24 bases between. CDR3 length: 16 residues. From germline, CDR1 is SGHRS and CDR2 YFSETQ. CDR3 sequence reads: CATQPLGGGPPDTQYF. CDR3 in DNA: TGCGCCACCCAACCATTAGGGGGGGGGCCTCCAGATACGCAGTATTTT.

The V and J genes are TRBV5-1 and TRBJ2-7, with TRBD2 matching over 11 bases. CDR1 is SGHRS, CDR2 YFSETQ, per germline. CDR3 length equals 14 residues. V was pared by 4 bases and J by 8 bases, with 8 bases of the junction left unmatched. CDR3: CASSPGLAGRKQYF. Written as DNA, the CDR3 is TGCGCCAGCAGCCCCGGACTAGCGGGTCGCAAGCAGTACTTC.

This clone is a singleton in its sample. The CDR3 DNA reads TGTGCCAGCGGGCCAGGGGGGTTGGCTGAAGCTTTCTTT. This translates into CASGPGGLAEAFF. The chain has TRBV18 and TRBJ1-1, with 7 bases fitting TRBD1. This CDR3 is built from 13 residues. Germline CDR1 is KGHSH and CDR2 is LQKENI. V shed 8 bases, J shed 6 bases, and the junction held 9 bases outside the gene matches.

The V gene is TRBV5-4, the J gene TRBJ2-1, with unresolved D. Germline lookup yields CDR1 SGHNT and CDR2 YYREEE (reference sequence). V was clipped by 4 bases and J by 10 bases, with 9 bases between them. This CDR3 has 11 amino acids. The CDR3 nucleotides are TGTGCCAGCAGCCTACGAGGAGAGCAGTTCTTC. Protein sequence: CASSLRGEQFF.

The V call is TRBV27, the J call TRBJ1-2, with D perhaps TRBD1 (5 bases). The CDR3 loop spans 16 amino acids. Per the germline V gene, CDR1 is MNHEY and CDR2 is SMNVEV (reference sequence). V lost 4 bases, J lost 0 bases, and 15 bases lay in between. This CDR3 reads CASSSDRYGANYGYTF. CDR3 in DNA: TGTGCCAGCAGTTCTGACAGATATGGAGCTAACTATGGCTACACCTTC.

The chain couples TRBV2 to TRBJ1-2; D gene unclear. Trimming cost V 8 bases and J 4 bases, with 20 bases left between them. Looked up from germline, CDR1 is SNHLY and CDR2 is FYNNEI. CDR3 length: 15 residues. CDR3 DNA sequence: TGTGCCAGCGTATTTACGAGGAGGACCTTCTATGGCTACACCTTC. Amino acids: CASVFTRRTFYGYTF. The full variable domain, completed using reference TRBV2 and TRBJ1-2, is EPEVTQTPSHQVTQMGQEVILRCVPISNHLYFYWYRQILGQKVEFLVSFYNNEISEKSEIFDDQFSVERPDGSNFTLKIRSTKLEDSAMYFCASVFTRRTFYGYTFGSGTRLTVV.

The genes are TRBV29-1 and TRBJ1-1; D gene unclear. Trimming cost V 3 bases and J 6 bases, with 11 bases left between them. The CDR3 covers 12 residues. From germline, CDR1 is SQVTM and CDR2 ANQGSEA. The CDR3 DNA reads as TGCAGCGTTGAGAAATTAGACTCTGAAGCTTTCTTT. Amino acids: CSVEKLDSEAFF. The whole variable domain, filled in from reference TRBV29-1 and TRBJ1-1, reads SAVISQKPSRDICQRGTSLTIQCQVDSQVTMMFWYRQQPGQSLTLIATANQGSEATYESGFVIDKFPISRPNLTFSTLTVSNMSPEDSSIYLCSVEKLDSEAFFGQGTRLTVV.

The V and J genes are TRBV2 and TRBJ2-7, with D tentatively TRBD2 (6 bases). In germline, CDR1 is SNHLY, CDR2 FYNNEI. The CDR3 is 12 amino acids. V lost 6 bases to trimming and J lost 6 bases, with 12 bases between them. CDR3 sequence reads: CASRKGGSEQYF. The CDR3 DNA reads as TGTGCCAGCAGGAAAGGAGGGAGCGAGCAGTACTTC.

This rearrangement joins TRBV5-4 to TRBJ2-4; D is ambiguous. The CDR3 totals 15 residues. The V and J ends lost 0 bases and 1 base respectively, with 8 bases between them. The germline V gene has CDR1 SGHNT and CDR2 YYREEE (reference sequence). DNA for the CDR3: TGTGCCAGCAGCTTGGCCGGTCTGGCCAAAAACATTCAGTACTTC. Its protein product is CASSLAGLAKNIQYF.

This clone was seen a single time. J is TRBJ2-1 and V is TRBV29-1; no clear D gene. Deletions cut 4 bases from V and 10 bases from J, with 17 bases between. The CDR3 is made up of 13 amino acids. Germline V gene sequence: CDR1 SQVTM, CDR2 ANQGSEA. The CDR3 region is CSVAGLSQAEQFF. The DNA for the CDR3 is TGCAGCGTTGCTGGGTTGAGTCAAGCGGAGCAGTTCTTC.

The CDR3: CASSLHLIAGGLNEQFF. For the CDR3, the DNA is TGCGCCAGCAGCTTGCACTTAATAGCGGGGGGGTTGAATGAGCAGTTCTTC. This chain connects TRBV5-1 to TRBJ2-1; 11 bases map to TRBD2. Germline CDR1 is SGHRS and CDR2 is YFSETQ. V lost 1 base, J lost 7 bases, and 10 bases stayed unmatched. The CDR3 totals 17 residues.